This is a list of T cell receptor beta chains from one sample in a study of T cell responses to AZD1222 COVID-19 vaccine. Some clones are missing from TCRdb's copy, which holds only in-frame ones; the method was immunoSEQ multiplex PCR. The sample has about 160,000 clones, more than 85% seen once; the top ten hold 4% to 5.5%. The sequencing here drew on peripheral blood, taken on day 0 of AZD1222 vaccination. The source of these receptors is an adult in good health. Each CDR3 is given without its conserved first and last residue.

CDR3aa	len	v_gene	j_gene
ASSRGTGSNQPQH	13	TRBV28	TRBJ1-5
ASSQNNKGNEQF	12	TRBV3-1/TRBV3-2	TRBJ2-1
ASSRIGFVNEQF	12	TRBV4-2	TRBJ2-1
ATSRGRGKTSYEQY	14	TRBV15	TRBJ2-7
ASGQRPNTGELF	12	TRBV2	TRBJ2-2
ASSLENEQF	9	TRBV27	TRBJ2-1
SGRTGLNTEAF	11	TRBV29-1	TRBJ1-1
ASSEQGFSYNSPLH	14	TRBV28	TRBJ1-6
ASAEFYGYT	9	TRBV28	TRBJ1-2
ASSSASAGDRTGELF	15	TRBV11-2	TRBJ2-2
ASSYSPGSFSYEQY	14	TRBV6-2/TRBV6-3	TRBJ2-7
ASSLLGMNTEAF	12	TRBV7-9	TRBJ1-1
ASRRLAGANEQY	12	TRBV3-1/TRBV3-2	TRBJ2-7
ASSLFPADTQY	11	TRBV7-2	TRBJ2-3
ASSLYRENTEAF	12	TRBV27	TRBJ1-1
ASSSPTSGSYEQY	13	TRBV28	TRBJ2-7
ASSPGGTQETQY	12	TRBV18	TRBJ2-5
ASSQEWQGYGYT	12	TRBV14	TRBJ1-2
ASSLRPGSGNTIY	13	TRBV18	TRBJ1-3
AWSVRQGVDQPQH	13	TRBV30	TRBJ1-5
ASSSSGGRYEKLF	13	TRBV19	TRBJ1-4
ASSYRPYATNEKLF	14	TRBV7-8	TRBJ1-4
ASSSTVPAQPQH	12	TRBV5-5	TRBJ1-5
ASSLTPSNQPQH	12	TRBV7-2	TRBJ1-5